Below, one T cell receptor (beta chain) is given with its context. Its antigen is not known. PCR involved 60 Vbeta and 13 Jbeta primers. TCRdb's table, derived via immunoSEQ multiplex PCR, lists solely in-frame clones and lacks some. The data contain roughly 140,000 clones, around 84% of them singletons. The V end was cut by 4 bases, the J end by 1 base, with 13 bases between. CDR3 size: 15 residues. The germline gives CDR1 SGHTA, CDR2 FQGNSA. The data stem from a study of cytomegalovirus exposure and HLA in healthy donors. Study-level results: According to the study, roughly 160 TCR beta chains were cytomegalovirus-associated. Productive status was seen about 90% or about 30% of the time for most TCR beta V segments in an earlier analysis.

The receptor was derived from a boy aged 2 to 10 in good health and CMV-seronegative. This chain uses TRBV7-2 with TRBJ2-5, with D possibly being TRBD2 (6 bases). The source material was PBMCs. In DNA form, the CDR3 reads TGTGCCAGCAGCTCCGGGGGAGGTCTCCAAGAGACCCAGTACTTC. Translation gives CASSSGGGLQETQYF.